This T cell receptor beta chain stems from a study of OX40 agonist ivuxolimab in advanced cancers. Study summary: Partial responses were achieved by three patients: one hepatocellular carcinoma, two cutaneous melanoma.

The protocol was immunoSEQ multiplex PCR, while the TCRdb copy is restricted to in-frame clones and leaves out a portion. The sample shows about 82,000 clones, 91% of them seen only once. Study-level findings and limits: Those patients achieving a partial response at 0.1-3.0 mg/kg showed among the lowest clonal expansion. Expanded clones were, on average, more numerous in CD8+ T cells than in CD4+. The antigens recognized by the expanded peripheral T cells, that is their antigen specificity, were not determined.

The length of the CDR3 is 17 residues. Per the germline V gene, CDR1 is ENHRY and CDR2 is SYGVKD. V was clipped by 0 bases and J by 0 bases, with 13 bases between them. Turning to this clone: The antigen remains unidentified.

This TCR derives from an adult with an advanced solid tumor such as melanoma, head and neck, liver or kidney cancer. Sequences were derived from CD4+ or CD8+ T cells sorted from blood, sampled in a trial of the OX40 agonist ivuxolimab. The chain links TRBV10-3 to TRBJ2-3, with D tentatively TRBD1 or TRBD2 (5 bases each). The CDR3 sequence: CAISESKGRDSTDTQYF. CDR3 nucleotide sequence: TGTGCCATCAGTGAGTCAAAGGGACGGGACAGCACAGATACGCAGTATTTT.